The following is a T cell receptor beta chain sequence with its context. Its antigen remains undetermined. No much larger clonotype is one base removed from it; base qualities were not supplied. The time point label of this sample denotes: persistent/refractory GD, antithyroid drugs over 5 years with positive TRAb. For both TCR sequencing and RNA sequencing, RNA was extracted from PBMCs in TRIzol. The diagnosis of Graves' disease was made according to American Thyroid Association guidelines. Patients for the study were recruited at an endocrinology department in Xi'an, China. From each patient, about 8.9 milliliters of peripheral blood was collected into an EDTA anticoagulant tube. Ficoll Paque Plus density gradient separation was used to isolate PBMCs, and no additional T cell sorting was done. An Agilent 2100 Bioanalyzer and agarose gel were used to check RNA quality, and a NanoDrop 2000 was used to measure RNA concentration.

Sequences LNHNV (CDR1) and YYDKDF (CDR2) are obtained from the germline V gene (reference sequence). For this chain, trimming is 8 bases at the V end and 2 bases at the J end, and the number of junction bases without a gene match is 5. Taken from cysteine to phenylalanine, the CDR3 has 13 residues. Only the CDR3 DNA stays, 39 bases, in frame from base 1. The data belong to a study of regulatory T cells in long-lasting Graves disease (dated by TCRdb to 2020 to 2023). At the level of the whole study: Persistent Graves' disease was defined as antithyroid drug treatment for over 5 years with persistently positive TSH receptor autoantibodies. This study used TCR sequencing and RNA sequencing of peripheral blood to compare persistent Graves' disease patients against newly diagnosed Graves' disease patients. The study took place in China and was registered as a clinical trial. A total of approximately 35 samples were covered by TCR sequencing, comprising around 13 persistent and about 20 newly diagnosed Graves' disease patients. On average, persistent Graves' disease patients in the clinical cohort had been on antithyroid drugs for around 9.5 years.

Libraries were constructed by multiplex PCR. Sequencing used an Illumina HiSeq 4000. TCR beta libraries were built with iRepertoire HTBI primers and Arm-PCR amplification of CDR3 regions. Before sequencing, the PCR products went through gel purification. In the source study's methods: Across samples, roughly 60 TRBV and roughly 15 TRBJ segments were identified and used for gene usage analysis of CDR3 amino acid clonotypes. COPE and FqMerger were used to merge the filtered high-quality paired reads into contigs. Contigs were aligned with BLAST to IMGT TRBV, TRBD and TRBJ reference genes, and CDR3 was defined per IMGT. Any clonotype with a frequency above 0.1% was counted as a highly expanded clone. Shannon entropy served as the measure of repertoire diversity, while the Gini coefficient captured V-J evenness. A clonotype found in more than one individual was treated as public. Using fastp at Q25 and MiXCR, TCRdb reprocessed the public reads and kept productive beta chains. Records with the same CDR3 protein are collapsed into one entry carrying the most frequent genes and DNA. TCRdb's processing, not the authors' own work, is the source of the V and J calls. For this sample the table gives approximately 690,000 distinct CDR3 sequences, of which around 30% were detected only once. About 42% of the sample comes from the top ten.

Results and caveats for the whole study, not just this receptor: Only peripheral blood was studied, because thyroid tissue, the primary lesion, was inaccessible. Compared with newly diagnosed patients, persistent Graves' disease patients had lower TCR Shannon entropy and fewer highly expanded clones, which suggests clonal expansion. Persistent disease showed preferential use of TRBV28, TRBJ1-2 and TRBJ2-5, whereas newly diagnosed disease favored TRBV20-1 and TRBJ2-1. The small sample size was acknowledged by the authors as a limitation that may reduce accuracy. Sequencing and analysis were limited to the TCR beta chain. Persistent patients shared more public clonotypes among themselves (around 3,000) than newly diagnosed patients did (about 1,000).

The V gene is TRBV15 and the J gene is TRBJ2-5, and TRBD2 aligns with 7 junction nucleotides. The sequencing here drew on peripheral blood mononuclear cells (PBMCs), taken when the disease was refractory, from a patient treated with antithyroid drugs. This clonotype was obtained from a female donor with Graves disease. The bases are TGTGCCACCTCTCGCGGGGGTCAAGAGACCCAGTACTTC. This sequence encodes CATSRGGQETQYF.